The 10 T cell receptor beta chains below all came from one sample that was sequenced in a study of shared clonotypes between healthy human individuals. CD45RO-negative, CCR7-selected cells formed the naive CD8 fraction, which excluded terminally differentiated effector memory CD45RA+ cells. Produced via immunoSEQ multiplex PCR; TCRdb's table is partial and in-frame only. Of under 1 million clones in the sample, 92% were seen once. Sequencing was done on a sample of naive CD8+ T cells sorted from blood. Every receptor here comes from a young man in good health.

The CDR3 sequence is CASTGLAGSIDTQYF. CDR3 DNA: TGTGCCAGCACCGGACTAGCGGGATCTATAGATACGCAGTATTTT. This chain links TRBV28 with TRBJ2-3, with 12 bases matching TRBD2. The ends lost 7 bases at V and 5 bases at J; junction bases unmatched: 7. Germline CDR1 and CDR2: MDHEN and SYDVKM. There are 15 residues in the CDR3.

V gene TRBV7-6 combines with J gene TRBJ1-3; D is uncertain. Germline CDR1 is SGHVS and CDR2 is FNYEAQ. The CDR3 runs 15 residues. V was pared by 1 base and J by 0 bases, with 7 bases between. The CDR3 sequence: CASSLGAFSGNTIYF. The DNA of the CDR3 is TGTGCCAGCAGCTTAGGAGCGTTCTCTGGAAACACCATATATTTT.

This clone was counted a few times. The chain couples TRBV6-5 to TRBJ2-7, with TRBD1 identical over 11 bases. The CDR3 covers 13 residues. The V segment lost 9 bases and the J segment 6 bases; nucleotides outside the gene matches: 7. CDR1 MNHEY and CDR2 SVGAGI come from the germline V gene. The CDR3 reads CASSGTGGSEQYF. The CDR3 DNA reads TGTGCCAGTTCCGGGACAGGGGGATCCGAGCAGTACTTC.

The chain carries TRBV30 and TRBJ2-7; the D is unclear. The germline V and J ends were trimmed by 2 bases and 2 bases, with 4 bases remaining between them. CDR1 and CDR2 (germline): GTSNPN, SVGIG (reference sequence). This CDR3 comprises 11 residues. CDR3: CAWSTPYEQYF. CDR3 nucleotides: TGTGCCTGGAGTACCCCCTACGAGCAGTACTTC.

The chain couples TRBV25-1 to TRBJ2-7; TRBD1 or TRBD2 may be the D gene (5 bases each). The CDR3 extends over 14 amino acids. V shed 11 bases and J shed 2 bases, with 19 bases lying between them. Looked up from germline, CDR1 is MGHDK and CDR2 is SYGVNS. CDR3 in amino acids: CACSGDRTTYEQYF. DNA for the CDR3: TGTGCCTGTAGTGGGGACCGAACAACCTACGAGCAGTACTTC.

V gene TRBV23-1 combines with J gene TRBJ2-7; D remains ambiguous. TRBV23-1 is annotated as an ORF whose role is uncertain. The CDR3 is made up of 12 amino acids. With 4 bases removed from V and 1 base from J, the gap between germline ends came to 5 bases. The CDR3 coding sequence is TGCGCCAGCAGTCGCGCTTCCTACGAGCAGTACTTC. Amino acid sequence: CASSRASYEQYF.

The chain combines TRBV10-1 with TRBJ2-7; tentatively, D is TRBD1 (5 bases). In germline, CDR1 is WNHNN, CDR2 SYGVQD (reference sequence). Trimming shortened V by 3 bases and J by 5 bases, and 8 bases separated the two germline ends. The CDR3 length is 12 residues. CDR3 sequence: CASSEVGDEQYF. CDR3 DNA: TGCGCCAGCAGTGAAGTAGGGGACGAGCAGTACTTC.

The chain joins TRBV29-1 to TRBJ1-2, with TRBD1 as a possible D gene (5 bases). This CDR3 is 13 amino acids long. Per the germline V gene, CDR1 is SQVTM and CDR2 is ANQGSEA. The V and J ends lost 5 bases and 5 bases respectively, with 15 bases between them. The DNA of the CDR3 is TGCAGCGTTCTCCGGGACGGACTATATGGCTACACCTTC. Its translation: CSVLRDGLYGYTF.

The CDR3 DNA is TGTGCCACCAGCTTGAGGGCTATGACCTACGAGCAGTACTTC. Protein sequence: CATSLRAMTYEQYF. The V call is TRBV15, the J call TRBJ2-7; D is possibly TRBD2 (5 bases). CDR1 is LNHNV and CDR2 is YYDKDF in the germline V gene (reference sequence). There are 14 residues in the CDR3. Deletions cut 5 bases from V and 2 bases from J, with 13 bases between.

This rearrangement joins TRBV7-9 to TRBJ2-1; 7 positions match TRBD2. Germline CDR1 is SEHNR and CDR2 is FQNEAQ (reference sequence). V lost 10 bases, J lost 8 bases, and 20 bases stayed unmatched. The CDR3 totals 16 residues. CDR3 loop: CATTSSRDYEKDEQFF. As DNA, the CDR3 is TGTGCCACCACCAGTTCCCGGGACTATGAAAAGGATGAGCAGTTCTTC.